This is a list of T cell receptor beta chains from one sample in a study of cytomegalovirus exposure and HLA in healthy donors. TCRdb keeps only in-frame clones here, not all; method: immunoSEQ multiplex PCR. The table includes roughly 180,000 clones, 77% detected once. Sequenced sample: PBMCs. These receptors were obtained from an older woman in good health and CMV-seropositive. The CDR3 runs from the conserved cysteine through the conserved F or W. D genes are given only for firm matches. The size entry is marked missing in some rows and otherwise reads once, few, many or a size class.

size: -
D: -
V: TRBV6-1
J: TRBJ1-5
DNA: TGTGCCAGCAGTGTTAGGTCGGGACTCATTCGTAGCAATCAGCCCCAGCATTTT
CDR3: CASSVRSGLIRSNQPQHF

size: -
D: -
V: TRBV6-5
J: TRBJ1-1
DNA: TGTGCCAGCAGTGAAGGGGGGGTAGCTGAAGCTTTCTTT
CDR3: CASSEGGVAEAFF

size: -
D: TRBD2
V: TRBV2
J: TRBJ2-7
DNA: TGTGCCAGCAGTTCTAGCGGTTTCGCCTACGAGCAGTACTTC
CDR3: CASSSSGFAYEQYF

size: -
D: TRBD2
V: TRBV5-8
J: TRBJ2-5
DNA: TGTGCCAGCAGCTCTGGACTAGCGGGGACCCAAGAGACCCAGTACTTC
CDR3: CASSSGLAGTQETQYF

size: -
D: -
V: TRBV25-1
J: TRBJ1-1
DNA: TGTGCCAGCAGTGAATTTAAAGATGAAGCTTTCTTC
CDR3: CASSEFKDEAFF

size: -
D: TRBD2
V: TRBV6-1
J: TRBJ2-7
DNA: TGTGCCAGCAGTGTAGCGGGAGGAGGAGAGCAGTACTTC
CDR3: CASSVAGGGEQYF

size: -
D: TRBD2
V: TRBV19
J: TRBJ2-1
DNA: TGTGCCAGTAGTAGTTCCAGCGGGAGTGTGAATGAGCAGTTCTTC
CDR3: CASSSSSGSVNEQFF

size: -
D: TRBD1
V: TRBV7-8
J: TRBJ2-5
DNA: TGTGCCAGCAGCTTAGACGGGACAGGGTATGAGCAGTACTTC
CDR3: CASSLDGTGYEQYF

size: once
D: TRBD1
V: TRBV11-2
J: TRBJ1-3
DNA: TGTGCCAGCAGCGGCGACAGGGGCTCTGGAAACACCATATATTTT
CDR3: CASSGDRGSGNTIYF

size: -
D: TRBD1
V: TRBV11-3
J: TRBJ2-7
DNA: TGTGCCAGCAGCTCGTCCGGGACAGGCTATTACGAGCAGTACTTC
CDR3: CASSSSGTGYYEQYF

size: -
D: TRBD1
V: TRBV29-1
J: TRBJ2-7
DNA: TGCAGCGTCCGGACAGGCACCTACGAGCAGTACTTC
CDR3: CSVRTGTYEQYF